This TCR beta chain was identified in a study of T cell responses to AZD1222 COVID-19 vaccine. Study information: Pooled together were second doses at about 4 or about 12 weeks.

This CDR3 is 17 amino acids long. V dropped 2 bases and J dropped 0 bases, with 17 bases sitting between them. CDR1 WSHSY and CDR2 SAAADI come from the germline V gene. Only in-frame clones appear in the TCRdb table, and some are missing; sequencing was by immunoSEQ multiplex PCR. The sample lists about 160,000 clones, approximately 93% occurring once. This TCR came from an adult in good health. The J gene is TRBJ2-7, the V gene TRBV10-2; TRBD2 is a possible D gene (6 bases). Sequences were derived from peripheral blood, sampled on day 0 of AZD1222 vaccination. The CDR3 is CASSETPLAPSSYEQYF. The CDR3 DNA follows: TGCGCCAGCAGTGAGACACCTCTAGCGCCTAGCTCCTACGAGCAGTACTTC.